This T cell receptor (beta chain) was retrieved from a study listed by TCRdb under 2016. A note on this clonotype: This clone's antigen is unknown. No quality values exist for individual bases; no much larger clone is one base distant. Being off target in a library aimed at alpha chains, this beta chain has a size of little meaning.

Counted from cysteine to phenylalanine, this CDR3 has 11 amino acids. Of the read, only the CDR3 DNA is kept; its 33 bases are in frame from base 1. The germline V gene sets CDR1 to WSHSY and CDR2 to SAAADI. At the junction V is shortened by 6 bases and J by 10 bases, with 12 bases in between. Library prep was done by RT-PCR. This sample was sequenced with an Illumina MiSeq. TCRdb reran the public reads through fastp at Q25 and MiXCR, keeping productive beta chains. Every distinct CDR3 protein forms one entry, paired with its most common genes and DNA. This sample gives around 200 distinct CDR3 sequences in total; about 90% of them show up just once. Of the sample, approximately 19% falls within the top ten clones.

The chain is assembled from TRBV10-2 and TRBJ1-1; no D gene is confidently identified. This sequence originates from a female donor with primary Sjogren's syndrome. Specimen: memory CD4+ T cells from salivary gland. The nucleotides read TGCGCCAGCAGGGGTCCCTTTCTAGCTTTCTTT. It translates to CASRGPFLAFF.